The 23 T cell receptor beta chains in this list originate from one sample, sequenced in a study of blood T cell repertoires in COVID-19. Sequenced by immunoSEQ multiplex PCR; TCRdb stores in-frame clones only, minus some. The top ten clones hold around 3% of a sample with 50,000 to 65,000 clones, 85% to 95% of them seen once. Sequences were obtained from peripheral blood. Receptors were obtained from a man aged 45-65 years with acute or convalescent COVID-19.

The chain links TRBV15 to TRBJ2-5; no clear D gene. In germline, CDR1 is LNHNV, CDR2 YYDKDF (reference sequence). V shed 0 bases and J shed 4 bases, with 9 bases lying between them. The CDR3 is made up of 14 amino acids. The CDR3 nucleotides read TGTGCCACCAGCAGAGATCGGTTTTTAGAGACCCAGTACTTC. This codes for CATSRDRFLETQYF.

This chain joins TRBV18 and TRBJ1-2; TRBD1 matches 10 bases. Germline V gene sequence: CDR1 KGHSH, CDR2 LQKENI. This CDR3 comprises 20 residues. Trimming cost V 3 bases and J 2 bases; bases outside gene matches: 18. The CDR3 reads CASSPNSGTGASQVNYGYTF. In DNA form, the CDR3 reads TGTGCCAGCTCACCTAATTCCGGGACAGGGGCTTCTCAAGTGAACTATGGCTACACCTTC.

The V and J genes are TRBV5-1 and TRBJ2-1; 9 bases align to TRBD2. V was pared by 0 bases and J by 0 bases, with 10 bases of the junction left unmatched. There are 19 residues in the CDR3. Germline V CDR1 and CDR2: SGHRS, YFSETQ. DNA for the CDR3: TGCGCCAGCAGCTTGGGTGGTGGCGGGGGGGCAACCTCCTACAATGAGCAGTTCTTC. It codes for CASSLGGGGGATSYNEQFF.

The chain combines TRBV27 with TRBJ2-3, with D possibly being TRBD2 (6 bases). The ends were cut back, 7 bases at V and 5 bases at J, with 25 bases in the middle. CDR3 length: 17 residues. Germline V gives CDR1 MNHEY, CDR2 SMNVEV (reference sequence). The CDR3, as DNA: TGTGCCAGCATCCGGACCACCGGGAACCCGGGGGAAGATACGCAGTATTTT. Residues: CASIRTTGNPGEDTQYF.

The gene calls are TRBV2 and TRBJ1-5; 8 bases are a match to TRBD1. In germline, CDR1 is SNHLY, CDR2 FYNNEI. V lost 7 bases to trimming and J lost 7 bases; unmatched junction nucleotides: 9. The CDR3 spans 14 residues. CDR3 DNA sequence: TGTGCCAGCACGGGCAGGGGGCTTCACCAGCCCCAGCATTTT. This codes for CASTGRGLHQPQHF.

A word on this clone: An end of the junction does not agree with germline; a read error may underlie this. The V call is TRBV19, the J call TRBJ1-5; TRBD1 is a possible D gene (6 bases). CDR1 is LNHDA, CDR2 SQIVND, per germline (reference sequence). This CDR3 comprises 13 residues. CDR3 DNA sequence: TGTGCCAGTACTATAACAGGGTATCAGCCCCAGCATTTT. Translated: CASTITGYQPQHF.

CDR3 residues: CASGTGGNQPQHF. CDR3 DNA: TGTGCCTCCGGGACAGGGGGCAATCAGCCCCAGCATTTT. J is TRBJ1-5 and V is TRBV19, with 10 bases lining up with TRBD1. V dropped 11 bases and J dropped 2; count of bases not matched to a gene: 3. Germline V CDR1 and CDR2: LNHDA, SQIVND (reference sequence). This CDR3 has 13 amino acids.

The CDR3 DNA sequence: TGTGCCTGGGGACTAGAAGACAGGGGGCGCAACACCTTC. Protein sequence: CAWGLEDRGRNTF. The chain carries TRBV30 and TRBJ1-2; TRBD1 agrees at 10 bases. Germline loops: CDR1 GTSNPN, CDR2 SVGIG (reference sequence). Losses at the gene ends were 5 bases for V and 12 bases for J; bases not matched to a gene: 12. The CDR3 consists of 13 residues.

This clone has just one count. The V call is TRBV5-6, the J call TRBJ1-1; the D is unclear. The CDR3 extends over 13 amino acids. The germline V and J ends were trimmed by 0 bases and 11 bases, with 14 bases remaining between them. Per the germline V gene, CDR1 is SGHDT and CDR2 is YYEEEE. This CDR3 is CASSLDSRSGAFF. The CDR3 DNA sequence: TGTGCCAGCAGCTTGGATTCCAGGTCGGGGGCTTTCTTT.

This clone showed up just once. The chain recombines TRBV19 with TRBJ2-3; possibly TRBD1 for D (6 bases). Deletions cut 8 bases from V and 2 bases from J, with 17 bases between. Germline V gene sequence: CDR1 LNHDA, CDR2 SQIVND (reference sequence). There are 15 residues in the CDR3. This CDR3 reads CASVRQVLFTDTQYF. The CDR3 DNA reads as TGTGCCAGTGTCCGACAGGTCCTATTCACAGATACGCAGTATTTT.

The chain uses TRBV11-3 and TRBJ1-1; D may be TRBD1 (5 bases). Trimming stripped 1 base from V and 4 bases from J, with 13 bases between. Germline V gives CDR1 SGHNT, CDR2 YENEEA. The CDR3 sequence is 15 residues long. The CDR3 region has the DNA TGTGCCAGCAGCTTAGGAACCGGGGGAGGCACTGAAGCTTTCTTT. Its translation is CASSLGTGGGTEAFF.

This chain's CDR3 is CASSWQDRADEQFF. The CDR3 DNA is TGCGCCAGCAGCTGGCAGGACAGGGCTGATGAGCAGTTCTTC. The chain joins TRBV5-1 to TRBJ2-1; 8 nucleotides match TRBD1. This CDR3 contains 14 residues. V trimming: 3 bases; J trimming: 8 bases; junction bases outside the gene matches: 7. Germline CDR1 and CDR2: SGHRS and YFSETQ.

CDR3 bases: TGCGCCAGCAGCCCCACGAACTTCGCAGGGGATTTCTATGGCTACACCTTC. Translation gives CASSPTNFAGDFYGYTF. This rearrangement joins TRBV4-1 to TRBJ1-2; tentatively, D is TRBD1 (6 bases). Germline loops: CDR1 MGHRA, CDR2 YSYEKL. The length of the CDR3 is 17 residues. V dropped 4 bases and J dropped 4 bases, with 22 bases sitting between them.

The chain has TRBV19 and TRBJ2-3; the D gene is possibly TRBD1 (5 bases). This CDR3 has 16 amino acids. Trimming stripped 6 bases from V and 0 bases from J, with 16 bases between. Germline lookup yields CDR1 LNHDA and CDR2 SQIVND (reference sequence). In DNA form, the CDR3 reads TGTGCCAGTAGGCAAAATCCCAGGGCAAGCACAGATACGCAGTATTTT. The encoded protein is CASRQNPRASTDTQYF.

J is TRBJ2-7 and V is TRBV30, with 7 bases that match TRBD1. CDR3 length: 15 residues. The J segment lost 0 bases and the V segment lost 2 bases, leaving 7 bases of the junction unmatched. Germline CDR1 and CDR2: GTSNPN and SVGIG (reference sequence). The CDR3 loop is CAWSKAAGGSYEQYF. The CDR3 DNA follows: TGTGCCTGGAGTAAAGCGGCAGGGGGCTCCTACGAGCAGTACTTC.

The rearrangement uses TRBV27 and TRBJ2-1, with TRBD2 matching over 11 bases. The V gene end was trimmed by 5 bases and the J gene end by 8 bases; junction bases not matched to a gene: 17. The CDR3 is 18 residues long. Germline V lookup: CDR1 MNHEY, CDR2 SMNVEV (reference sequence). Here the CDR3 reads CASSPTPFSGGGGDEQFF. In DNA form, the CDR3 reads TGTGCCAGCAGTCCAACCCCATTTAGCGGGGGGGGTGGGGATGAGCAGTTCTTC.

The rearrangement links TRBV7-2 to TRBJ2-1; a weak D match, TRBD1 (6 bases). V dropped 2 bases and J dropped 3 bases, with 23 bases sitting between them. The V gene's germline CDR1 is SGHTA and CDR2 FQGNSA. This CDR3 spans 19 amino acids. The CDR3 nucleotides are TGTGCCAGCAGCTTACGAGTATTTAGGAGACAGGCGGACTACAATGAGCAGTTCTTC. This translates into CASSLRVFRRQADYNEQFF.

J is TRBJ2-1 and V is TRBV18; TRBD1 agrees at 7 bases. The CDR3 length is 15 residues. Germline CDR1 and CDR2: KGHSH and LQKENI. Trimming removed 2 bases from V and 6 bases from J; junction bases left unmatched: 7. The CDR3 protein is CASSPSPGQSNEQFF. Here the CDR3 DNA reads TGTGCCAGCTCACCATCACCGGGACAGTCCAATGAGCAGTTCTTC.

This rearrangement joins TRBV11-2 to TRBJ2-3; the D is unclear. There are 13 residues in the CDR3. The germline V gene has CDR1 SGHAT and CDR2 FQNNGV. Trimming cost V 2 bases and J 3 bases, with 6 bases left between them. DNA of the CDR3: TGTGCCAGCAGCTTAATGAGAACAGATACGCAGTATTTT. Its protein product is CASSLMRTDTQYF.

As DNA, the CDR3 is TGTGCCAGCAGTTCGAGGAGCTATACGCAGTATTTT. Residues: CASSSRSYTQYF. The rearrangement uses TRBV12-3 or TRBV12-4 and TRBJ2-3, with D unclear. The length of the CDR3 is 12 residues. V was pared by 4 bases and J by 7 bases, with 9 bases between.

The J gene is TRBJ2-3, the V gene TRBV29-1; D may be TRBD2 (6 bases). The germline CDR1 and CDR2 sequences are SQVTM and ANQGSEA. Trimming took 3 bases from V and 7 from J, leaving 17 bases between them. CDR3 length: 14 residues. CDR3: CSVDRAGLWNTQYF. CDR3 sequence (DNA): TGCAGCGTTGATCGAGCGGGCCTCTGGAATACGCAGTATTTT.

The V call is TRBV7-2, the J call TRBJ2-6; TRBD2 might be the D (7 bases). The V end lost 5 bases, the J end lost 0 bases, and 20 bases lay between the germline ends. Germline V lookup: CDR1 SGHTA, CDR2 FQGNSA. The CDR3 covers 19 residues. CDR3 coding DNA: TGTGCCAGCAGCACCCTCTTGCGGGGGCTACTCTCTGGGGCCAACGTCCTGACTTTC. It codes for CASSTLLRGLLSGANVLTF.

The chain uses TRBV11-2 and TRBJ1-4, with TRBD1 matching 9 bases. The trim removed 6 bases at V and 7 bases at J, leaving 6 bases unmatched. In germline, CDR1 is SGHAT, CDR2 FQNNGV. The CDR3 is made up of 14 amino acids. The CDR3 reads CASRRDRVAEKLFF. In DNA form, the CDR3 reads TGTGCCAGCAGACGGGACAGGGTAGCTGAAAAACTGTTTTTT.